The 9 T cell receptor beta chains below come from one sample, sequenced in a study of cytomegalovirus exposure and HLA in healthy donors. The PCR was carried out with 60 Vbeta primers and 13 Jbeta primers. Generated by immunoSEQ multiplex PCR, the TCRdb table keeps only in-frame clones and is missing some. The table lists about 200,000 clones, over 75% of them singletons, with just under 3% in the top ten. Sequencing was carried out using PBMCs. The receptor set was obtained from a woman in her 30s in good health and CMV-seronegative.

This clone turned up a few times. V gene TRBV7-8 combines with J gene TRBJ2-7; D unclear. CDR1 and CDR2 from the germline V gene are SGHVS and FQNEAQ. The CDR3 is 11 residues long. The V end was cut by 3 bases, the J end by 2 bases, with 2 bases between. The DNA of the CDR3 is TGTGCCAGCAGCTTCACCTACGAGCAGTACTTC. Its protein product is CASSFTYEQYF.

J is TRBJ1-4 and V is TRBV21-1; the table's D gene call, TRBD1, was not cross checked with the DNA. TRBV21-1 represents a pseudogene. The CDR3 consists of 18 residues. The CDR3 sequence: CASSKERDRGSLNEKLFF. CDR3 nucleotide sequence: TGTGCCAGCAGCAAAGAGAGGGACAGGGGGAGCCTTAATGAAAAACTGTTTTTT.

This chain links TRBV11-1 with TRBJ2-3, with 9 nucleotides matching TRBD2. V was clipped by 3 bases and J by 6 bases; unmatched bases: 10. This CDR3 has 16 amino acids. Per germline, CDR1 SGHAT and CDR2 FQDESV (reference sequence). CDR3 amino acids: CASSFRREGHVDTQYF. As DNA, the CDR3 is TGTGCCAGCAGCTTTAGGCGGGAGGGCCACGTGGATACGCAGTATTTT.

The chain couples TRBV2 to TRBJ2-7, with 10 bases matching TRBD1. Germline V gene sequence: CDR1 SNHLY, CDR2 FYNNEI. V shed 6 bases, J shed 9 bases, and the junction held 8 bases outside the gene matches. This CDR3 is built from 13 residues. CDR3 region: CASREGQGISQYF. CDR3 sequence (DNA): TGTGCCAGCAGGGAGGGACAGGGGATCTCGCAGTACTTC. Together with reference TRBV2 and TRBJ2-7, the CDR3 gives the full variable domain: EPEVTQTPSHQVTQMGQEVILRCVPISNHLYFYWYRQILGQKVEFLVSFYNNEISEKSEIFDDQFSVERPDGSNFTLKIRSTKLEDSAMYFCASREGQGISQYFGPGTRLTVT.

The CDR3 DNA follows: TGTGCCTGGGTTAAACAGGGGGTGTCCTACAATGAGCAGTTCTTC. Amino acids: CAWVKQGVSYNEQFF. This chain joins TRBV30 and TRBJ2-1, with TRBD1 identical over 8 bases. Germline V gene lookup returns CDR1 GTSNPN and CDR2 SVGIG (reference sequence). Trimming removed 5 bases from V and 1 base from J; junction bases left unmatched: 7. The CDR3 runs 15 residues.

This clone was seen just once. The chain carries TRBV27 and TRBJ2-7, with 7 bases that match TRBD2. CDR1 is MNHEY, CDR2 SMNVEV, per germline (reference sequence). The CDR3 sequence is 16 residues long. V was pared by 1 base and J by 4 bases, with 10 bases of the junction left unmatched. The CDR3 sequence: CASSLWFGEGRYEQYF. In DNA, the CDR3 is TGTGCCAGCAGTTTATGGTTCGGGGAGGGCCGATACGAGCAGTACTTC.

The chain links TRBV30 to TRBJ1-2, with 9 positions matching TRBD1. The germline V gene has CDR1 GTSNPN and CDR2 SVGIG (reference sequence). The CDR3 is 10 residues long. The trim removed 7 bases at V and 7 bases at J, leaving 1 base unmatched. The CDR3 region is CASDRGGYTF. In nucleotides, the CDR3 is TGTGCCTCGGACAGGGGTGGCTACACCTTC.

This clone was found once. The chain has TRBV6-1 and TRBJ1-5; 7 bases are shared with TRBD1. CDR1 is MNHNS and CDR2 is SASEGT in the germline V gene. The trim removed 4 bases at V and 3 bases at J, leaving 3 bases unmatched. The length of the CDR3 is 14 residues. The CDR3 DNA sequence: TGTGCCAGCAGTGGGGACAGCCACAATCAGCCCCAGCATTTT. It specifies CASSGDSHNQPQHF.

This chain joins TRBV11-3 and TRBJ2-5; D gene uncertain. This CDR3 has 13 amino acids. The germline V and J ends were trimmed by 1 base and 3 bases, with 6 bases remaining between them. Germline CDR1 reads SGHNT; CDR2 reads YENEEA. The DNA for the CDR3 is TGTGCCAGCAGCTTAGTCCCAAAAGAGACCCAGTACTTC. Protein product: CASSLVPKETQYF. The whole variable domain, remainder taken from reference TRBV11-3 and TRBJ2-5, is EAGVVQSPRYKIIEKKQPVAFWCNPISGHNTLYWYLQNLGQGPELLIRYENEEAVDDSQLPKDRFSAERLKGVDSTLKIQPAELGDSAVYLCASSLVPKETQYFGPGTRLLVL.